This T cell receptor (beta chain) appears in the sequencing data of a study of beta chain features in type 1 diabetes. Since all of the isolated RNA was reverse transcribed, expressed TCRB transcripts were what got sequenced. Sequencing used immunoSEQ multiplex PCR; TCRdb keeps in-frame clones, though not all of them. The sample contains around 14,000 clones, 76% of which appear only once. Study results and limitations: In cDNA sequencing, cells with high TCR expression could be over-represented. There was a moderate but significant shortening of TCRB CDR3s in all four CD4+ subsets of Type 1 diabetes patients.

In the case of this clone: The antigen is undetermined.

V gave up 1 base and J gave up 1 base, with 14 bases separating them. CDR3 length: 16 amino acids. The germline CDR1 and CDR2 sequences are MNHEY and SVGAGI. This clonotype was sampled from a woman aged 18-29 years with type 1 diabetes. Input material: stem cell memory CD4+ T cells from blood. The chain has TRBV6-5 and TRBJ2-7; perhaps TRBD1 as D (5 bases). For the CDR3, the DNA is TGTGCCAGCAGTTACTATACCCCTCAGGGTTCCTACGAGCAGTACTTC. Protein product: CASSYYTPQGSYEQYF.